Presented here are 6 T cell receptor beta chains from one specimen sequenced in a study of T-cell memory formation after mild COVID-19. TCRdb re-analysed the 5' RACE reads in MiXCR, keeping a single row per CDR3 protein. Of fewer than 700,000 distinct CDR3 sequences detected, about 22% appear once; the ten largest clones hold about 8.7%. Sequenced: PBMCs or a T cell subset sorted from them (not recorded which). Every receptor here comes from an adult woman who had mild COVID-19 (a few samples of this study predate the infection). Cell type and time point are not known.

A few counts support this clonotype. The V call is TRBV27, the J call TRBJ2-7, with D tentatively TRBD2 (6 bases). CDR3 length equals 13 residues. Germline assignment: CDR1 MNHEY and CDR2 SMNVEV (reference sequence). The ends were cut back, 6 bases at V and 2 bases at J, with 11 bases in the middle. This CDR3 is CASSGGPTYEQYF. CDR3 nucleotides: TGTGCCAGCAGCGGGGGACCCACCTACGAGCAGTACTTC.

The rearrangement joins TRBV9 to TRBJ1-1; D gene ambiguous. Germline V gene lookup returns CDR1 SGDLS and CDR2 YYNGEE. The CDR3 runs 14 residues. The V end lost 2 bases, the J end lost 4 bases, and 12 bases lay between the germline ends. CDR3 coding DNA: TGTGCCAGCAGCGTTGGAGGTGAGGGCACTGAAGCTTTCTTT. Translation: CASSVGGEGTEAFF.

The rearrangement uses TRBV20-1 and TRBJ2-1; the D call may be TRBD1 or TRBD2 (5 bases each). The CDR3 runs 13 residues. V lost 2 bases to trimming and J lost 7 bases, with 12 bases between them. The V gene's germline CDR1 is DFQATT and CDR2 SNEGSKA (reference sequence). The CDR3 DNA reads as TGCAGTGCTAGACTATCGTGGGGGAATGAGCAGTTCTTC. Amino acid sequence: CSARLSWGNEQFF.

This clonotype was seen a handful of times. The chain is built from TRBV11-2 and TRBJ2-1, with no clear D. V lost 1 base to trimming and J lost 0 bases, with 10 bases between them. This CDR3 comprises 16 residues. Germline V gives CDR1 SGHAT, CDR2 FQNNGV. The DNA for the CDR3 is TGTGCCAGCAGCTTAGTGAGGATGAGCTCCTACAATGAGCAGTTCTTC. This sequence encodes CASSLVRMSSYNEQFF.

The chain recombines TRBV5-6 with TRBJ2-7; 10 bases agree with TRBD2. The V gene end was trimmed by 4 bases and the J gene end by 2 bases; junction bases not matched to a gene: 6. From germline, CDR1 is SGHDT and CDR2 YYEEEE. This CDR3 is 15 amino acids long. The CDR3 nucleotides read TGTGCCAGCAGCCCCCCCGGACTAGCGGCCTACGAGCAGTACTTC. Translation gives CASSPPGLAAYEQYF.

This clonotype has only a few counts. The chain combines TRBV7-2 with TRBJ2-7, with TRBD2 as a possible D gene (7 bases). V lost 5 bases and J lost 0, with 17 bases in between. CDR3 size: 16 residues. Germline V CDR1 and CDR2: SGHTA, FQGNSA. The CDR3 loop is CASSQRGGRSSYEQYF. The CDR3 nucleotides are TGTGCCAGCAGCCAAAGGGGGGGCAGGAGCTCCTACGAGCAGTACTTC.